Described below is a single T cell receptor beta chain sequence and its context. The CDR3 covers 12 residues. The ends were cut back, 4 bases at V and 8 bases at J, with 12 bases in the middle. The V gene's germline CDR1 is SGHRS and CDR2 YFSETQ. Repertoires were generated with immunoSEQ multiplex PCR, while TCRdb's copy carries only in-frame clones and drops some. The data contain about 160,000 clones, over 65% of them singletons. Participant reports of clinical history set cohort assignment. This specimen comes from a study of blood T cell repertoires in COVID-19. Whole-study context: The study drew acute and convalescent COVID-19 samples from the United States, Italy and Spain. The cDNA or gDNA used as material had been derived from T cells, B-cell-depleted T cells, or PBMCs.

Sequencing was performed on PBMCs or T cells enriched from blood (not recorded which). This rearrangement joins TRBV5-1 to TRBJ1-2; D possibly corresponds to TRBD1 (5 bases). The TCR sequence derives from a woman aged 45-65 years who had recovered from COVID-19. In nucleotides, the CDR3 is TGCGCCAGCAGCCTAGGGGTGGTAGGCTACACCTTC. It translates to CASSLGVVGYTF.